This entry lists 20 T cell receptor beta chains sequenced from one sample in a study of CD8 T cells in ankylosing spondylitis. MiXCR was run by TCRdb on the 5' RACE reads, yielding one entry per CDR3 protein. The data hold approximately 35,000 distinct CDR3 sequences, with around 14% observed a single time. The sample consisted of blood. All receptors derive from a male donor with ankylosing spondylitis or in good health (not recorded which).

This clonotype was recorded many times. The chain has TRBV20-1 and TRBJ1-1, with TRBD1 matching 7 bases. The V and J ends lost 5 bases and 4 bases, in that order; junction bases with no gene match: 13. CDR1 and CDR2 from the germline V gene are DFQATT and SNEGSKA (reference sequence). The CDR3 has 15 residues. CDR3 sequence (DNA): TGCAGTGCTCCCCCACGGACAGGCGGGCTCACTGAAGCTTTCTTT. Amino acid sequence: CSAPPRTGGLTEAFF.

This rearrangement joins TRBV20-1 to TRBJ2-2; TRBD2 might be the D (6 bases). The CDR3 runs 15 residues. With 6 bases removed from V and 4 bases from J, the gap between germline ends came to 18 bases. Germline V gene sequence: CDR1 DFQATT, CDR2 SNEGSKA (reference sequence). The CDR3: CSARVSTRTTGELFF. CDR3 in DNA: TGCAGTGCCAGGGTCTCGACTAGGACCACCGGGGAGCTGTTTTTT.

This clonotype occurred a few times. The rearrangement uses TRBV7-2 and TRBJ2-5; D gene unclear. The CDR3 consists of 14 residues. V gave up 1 base and J gave up 7 bases, with 13 bases separating them. Per germline, CDR1 SGHTA and CDR2 FQGNSA. CDR3 DNA: TGTGCCAGCAGCTTAGTAGGGCAGCCGGGGACCCAGTACTTC. It specifies CASSLVGQPGTQYF.

The V call is TRBV28, the J call TRBJ1-1, with TRBD1 matching over 8 bases. The V and J ends lost 6 bases and 7 bases, in that order; junction bases with no gene match: 10. This CDR3 spans 14 amino acids. Germline V CDR1 and CDR2: MDHEN, SYDVKM. The CDR3 is CASSLDRGTGEAFF. In DNA, the CDR3 is TGTGCCAGCAGCTTAGACAGGGGAACAGGTGAAGCTTTCTTT. Using reference TRBV28 and TRBJ1-1 for the parts outside the CDR3, the full variable domain is DVKVTQSSRYLVKRTGEKVFLECVQDMDHENMFWYRQDPGLGLRLIYFSYDVKMKEKGDIPEGYSVSREKKERFSLILESASTNQTSMYLCASSLDRGTGEAFFGQGTRLTVV.

The table lists this clonotype with a few counts. The chain recombines TRBV28 with TRBJ2-3; tentatively, D is TRBD2 (7 bases). V gave up 6 bases and J gave up 6 bases, with 19 bases separating them. CDR3 length: 15 residues. Germline CDR1 reads MDHEN; CDR2 reads SYDVKM. The CDR3 region is CASSLLGGVEDTQYF. CDR3 DNA: TGTGCCAGCAGCCTACTAGGGGGGGTGGAGGATACGCAGTATTTT.

This chain links TRBV12-3 or TRBV12-4 with TRBJ2-3, with TRBD2 identical over 11 bases. The CDR3 has 15 residues. V gave up 1 base and J gave up 6 bases; unmatched junction bases: 3. This chain's CDR3 is CASSLGPSGGDTQYF. CDR3 DNA: TGTGCCAGCAGTTTAGGGCCTAGCGGGGGGGATACGCAGTATTTT.

This clonotype occurred a few times. The J gene is TRBJ1-4, the V gene TRBV20-1; D might be TRBD1 (5 bases). The CDR3 extends over 12 amino acids. Germline V gives CDR1 DFQATT, CDR2 SNEGSKA (reference sequence). V was cut by 5 bases and J by 6 bases, with 10 bases left in between. DNA of the CDR3: TGCAGTGCTCAGGGCGTGGATGAAAAACTGTTTTTT. Translation: CSAQGVDEKLFF.

The CDR3 loop is CASSQDRYGITDTQYF. CDR3 DNA sequence: TGTGCCAGCAGCCAAGATAGGTACGGAATCACAGATACGCAGTATTTT. The chain recombines TRBV14 with TRBJ2-3; unclear D gene. Germline CDR1 SGHDN, CDR2 FVKESK. The CDR3 has 16 amino acids. V was pared by 0 bases and J by 2 bases, with 12 bases between.

The rearrangement links TRBV28 to TRBJ2-1; D perhaps matches TRBD2 (5 bases). The CDR3 is 15 amino acids. Germline-derived CDR1 and CDR2 are MDHEN and SYDVKM. The germline V and J ends were trimmed by 6 bases and 7 bases, with 19 bases remaining between them. The CDR3 bases are TGTGCCAGCAGAAGGACTGCCCCCATCGGTAATGAGCAGTTCTTC. It codes for CASRRTAPIGNEQFF.

Relative to its sample, this clonotype is medium-sized (0.01 to 0.1%). The chain recombines TRBV7-9 with TRBJ2-7, with D hard to call. CDR3 length: 12 residues. CDR1 SEHNR and CDR2 FQNEAQ come from the germline V gene (reference sequence). V dropped 5 bases and J dropped 5 bases, with 10 bases sitting between them. As DNA, the CDR3 is TGTGCCAGCAGCCTTGCAGGACACGAGCAGTACGTC. Translated: CASSLAGHEQYV.

This clonotype was detected a few times. This rearrangement joins TRBV19 to TRBJ2-2; 9 bases fit TRBD1. J lost 2 bases, V lost 6 bases, and 1 base had no gene match. This CDR3 comprises 14 residues. From germline, CDR1 is LNHDA and CDR2 SQIVND (reference sequence). CDR3 amino acids: CASRTGGNTGELFF. The DNA for the CDR3 is TGTGCCAGTAGGACAGGGGGAAACACCGGGGAGCTGTTTTTT.

This clonotype was recorded at least ten times. The rearrangement joins TRBV12-3 or TRBV12-4 to TRBJ2-5, with D possibly being TRBD2 (6 bases). With 5 bases removed from V and 3 bases from J, the gap between germline ends came to 13 bases. This CDR3 spans 14 amino acids. The CDR3 loop reads CASSPAREKETQYF. The CDR3 coding sequence is TGTGCCAGCAGTCCGGCCCGGGAGAAAGAGACCCAGTACTTC.

The CDR3 nucleotides are TGCGCCAGCAGCTTATTGACGGCCCAGAACACCGGGGAGCTGTTTTTT. The encoded protein is CASSLLTAQNTGELFF. The chain joins TRBV5-1 to TRBJ2-2, with D hard to call. Germline CDR1 SGHRS, CDR2 YFSETQ. This CDR3 is 16 amino acids long. The V end lost 2 bases, the J end lost 1 base, and 12 bases lay between the germline ends. Filled out from reference TRBV5-1 and TRBJ2-2, the complete variable domain reads KAGVTQTPRYLIKTRGQQVTLSCSPISGHRSVSWYQQTPGQGLQFLFEYFSETQRNKGNFPGRFSGRQFSNSRSEMNVSTLELGDSALYLCASSLLTAQNTGELFFGEGSRLTVL.

The chain couples TRBV7-9 to TRBJ2-1; 11 positions match TRBD2. The germline V gene encodes CDR1 SEHNR and CDR2 FQNEAQ (reference sequence). With 5 bases clipped from V and 7 bases from J, the junction kept 10 bases outside the gene matches. This CDR3 is built from 16 residues. In nucleotides, the CDR3 is TGTGCCAGCAGCAACTTAGCGGGGGGGCCGAATAATGAGCAGTTCTTC. The encoded protein is CASSNLAGGPNNEQFF. Full variable domain (missing parts from reference TRBV7-9 and TRBJ2-1): DTGVSQNPRHKITKRGQNVTFRCDPISEHNRLYWYRQTLGQGPEFLTYFQNEAQLEKSRLLSDRFSAERPKGSFSTLEIQRTEQGDSAMYLCASSNLAGGPNNEQFFGPGTRLTVL.

This clonotype is medium-sized within its sample. The J gene is TRBJ2-4, the V gene TRBV29-1; D is perhaps TRBD1 (5 bases). The V end lost 5 bases, the J end lost 0 bases, and 14 bases lay between the germline ends. This CDR3 has 15 amino acids. Germline loops: CDR1 SQVTM, CDR2 ANQGSEA. CDR3 DNA sequence: TGCAGCGTTAGATTGATAGGGGAAGCCAAAAACATTCAGTACTTC. Protein product: CSVRLIGEAKNIQYF.

In this sample, this clonotype turned up a few times. V is TRBV27 and J is TRBJ2-6; D not resolved. Germline assignment: CDR1 MNHEY and CDR2 SMNVEV (reference sequence). Deletions cut 0 bases from V and 3 bases from J, with 6 bases between. The CDR3 has 15 residues. The DNA for the CDR3 is TGTGCCAGCAGTTTATCCCGGTATGGGGCCAACGTCCTGACTTTC. Its translation is CASSLSRYGANVLTF.

This clonotype was observed a single time. The chain links TRBV12-3 or TRBV12-4 to TRBJ2-7; 13 positions agree with TRBD2. This CDR3 contains 16 residues. The trim removed 4 bases at V and 4 bases at J, leaving 7 bases unmatched. The CDR3 region is CASSWTSGGTPYEQYF. The CDR3 coding sequence is TGTGCCAGCAGTTGGACTAGCGGGGGTACCCCATACGAGCAGTACTTC.

The V call is TRBV7-2, the J call TRBJ2-7, with TRBD1 identical over 11 bases. Trimming took 5 bases from V and 4 from J; bases not matched to a gene: 13. The germline V gene encodes CDR1 SGHTA and CDR2 FQGNSA. The CDR3 is 17 residues long. The DNA of the CDR3 is TGTGCCAGCAGCGCCTCATCTAGGGGGACAGGGGGGTACGAGCAGTACTTC. Translated: CASSASSRGTGGYEQYF.

This clonotype was observed a few times. This chain uses TRBV4-3 with TRBJ2-1, with 8 positions matching TRBD2. CDR3 length equals 15 residues. The germline V gene encodes CDR1 LGHNA and CDR2 YSLEER. V was clipped by 0 bases and J by 8 bases; unmatched bases: 6. CDR3 in amino acids: CASSQDYSGSDEQFF. DNA of the CDR3: TGCGCCAGCAGCCAAGATTACAGCGGGAGCGATGAGCAGTTCTTC.

This clonotype has a handful of counts. The genes are TRBV21-1 and TRBJ1-5; TRBD1 is taken as the D call from the table, unchecked against the DNA. TRBV21-1 has pseudogene status. This CDR3 has 18 amino acids. The CDR3, as DNA: TGTGCCAGCAGTAAAGAGGGGTGGAGGGACAGGGGGTGTCAGCCCCAGCATTTT. It translates to CASSKEGWRDRGCQPQHF.